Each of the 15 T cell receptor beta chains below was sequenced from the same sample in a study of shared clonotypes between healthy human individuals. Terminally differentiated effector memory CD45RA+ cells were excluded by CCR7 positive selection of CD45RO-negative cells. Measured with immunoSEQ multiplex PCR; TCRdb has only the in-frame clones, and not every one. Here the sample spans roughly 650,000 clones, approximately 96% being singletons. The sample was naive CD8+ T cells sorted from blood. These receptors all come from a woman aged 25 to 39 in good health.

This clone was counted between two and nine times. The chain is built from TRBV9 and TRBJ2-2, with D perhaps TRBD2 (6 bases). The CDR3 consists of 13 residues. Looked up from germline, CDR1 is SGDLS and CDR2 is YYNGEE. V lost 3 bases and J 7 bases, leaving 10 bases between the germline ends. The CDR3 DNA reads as TGTGCCAGCAGCGAGGAGGGCGGCGGGGAGCTGTTTTTT. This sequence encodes CASSEEGGGELFF.

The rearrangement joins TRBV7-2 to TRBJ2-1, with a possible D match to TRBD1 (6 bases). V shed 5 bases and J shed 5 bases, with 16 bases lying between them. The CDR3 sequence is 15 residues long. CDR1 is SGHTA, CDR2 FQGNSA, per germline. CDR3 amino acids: CASSLSTGADNEQFF. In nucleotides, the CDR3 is TGTGCCAGCAGCCTTTCGACAGGTGCGGACAATGAGCAGTTCTTC.

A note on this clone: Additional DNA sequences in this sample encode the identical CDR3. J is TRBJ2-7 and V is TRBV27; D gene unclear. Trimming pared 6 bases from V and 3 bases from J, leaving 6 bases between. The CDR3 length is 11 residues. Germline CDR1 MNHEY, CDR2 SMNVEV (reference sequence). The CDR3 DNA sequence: TGTGCCAGCAGCTCTGGCTACGAGCAGTACTTC. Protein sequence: CASSSGYEQYF.

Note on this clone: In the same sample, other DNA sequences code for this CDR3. CDR3: CASSPTGGETQYF. CDR3 DNA: TGCGCCAGCAGCCCCACCGGGGGGGAGACCCAGTACTTC. V is TRBV4-1 and J is TRBJ2-5; 7 bases agree with TRBD2. The germline CDR1 and CDR2 sequences are MGHRA and YSYEKL. CDR3 length: 13 amino acids. The junction had 4 bases not matched to a gene; V was cut back by 4 bases and J by 5 bases.

The CDR3 bases are TGTGCCAGCAGCGCCGAGGGAGGACATTCACCCCTCCACTTT. Its protein is CASSAEGGHSPLHF. The rearrangement uses TRBV9 and TRBJ1-6; D not resolved. Germline-derived CDR1 and CDR2 are SGDLS and YYNGEE. This CDR3 has 14 amino acids. Trimming stripped 3 bases from V and 8 bases from J, with 12 bases between. The full variable domain, rest sourced from reference TRBV9 and TRBJ1-6, is DSGVTQTPKHLITATGQRVTLRCSPRSGDLSVYWYQQSLDQGLQFLIQYYNGEERAKGNILERFSAQQFPDLHSELNLSSLELGDSALYFCASSAEGGHSPLHFGNGTRLTVT.

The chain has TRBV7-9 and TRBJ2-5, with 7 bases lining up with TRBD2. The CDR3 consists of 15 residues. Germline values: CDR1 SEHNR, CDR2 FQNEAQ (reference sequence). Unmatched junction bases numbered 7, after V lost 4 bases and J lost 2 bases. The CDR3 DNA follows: TGTGCCAGCAGCTCCAGGGCGGGAGTTCAAGAGACCCAGTACTTC. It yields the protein CASSSRAGVQETQYF.

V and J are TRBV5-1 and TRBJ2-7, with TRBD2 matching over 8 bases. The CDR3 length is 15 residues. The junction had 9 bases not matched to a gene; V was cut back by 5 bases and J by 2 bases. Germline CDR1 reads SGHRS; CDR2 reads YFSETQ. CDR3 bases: TGCGCCAGCAGACCGACTAGCGTTGGCCCCTACGAGCAGTACTTC. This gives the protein CASRPTSVGPYEQYF.

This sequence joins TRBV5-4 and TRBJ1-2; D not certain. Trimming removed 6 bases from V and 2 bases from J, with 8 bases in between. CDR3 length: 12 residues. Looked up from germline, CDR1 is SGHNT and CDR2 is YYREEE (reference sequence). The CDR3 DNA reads TGTGCCAGCAATTCGGAGAACTATGGCTACACCTTC. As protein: CASNSENYGYTF.

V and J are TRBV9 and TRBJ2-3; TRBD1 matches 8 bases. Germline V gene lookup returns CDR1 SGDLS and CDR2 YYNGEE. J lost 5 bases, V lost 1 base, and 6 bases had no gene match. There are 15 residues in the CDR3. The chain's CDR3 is CASSVQGAPGDTQYF. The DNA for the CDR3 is TGTGCCAGCAGCGTACAGGGGGCGCCTGGAGATACGCAGTATTTT. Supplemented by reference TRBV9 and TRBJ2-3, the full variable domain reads DSGVTQTPKHLITATGQRVTLRCSPRSGDLSVYWYQQSLDQGLQFLIQYYNGEERAKGNILERFSAQQFPDLHSELNLSSLELGDSALYFCASSVQGAPGDTQYFGPGTRLTVL.

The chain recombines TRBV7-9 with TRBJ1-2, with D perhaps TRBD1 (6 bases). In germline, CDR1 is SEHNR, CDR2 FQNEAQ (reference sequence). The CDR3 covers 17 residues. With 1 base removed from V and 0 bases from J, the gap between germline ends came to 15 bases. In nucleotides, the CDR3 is TGTGCCAGCAGCTTAGACTTAGGACAGTCCACTAACTATGGCTACACCTTC. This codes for CASSLDLGQSTNYGYTF.

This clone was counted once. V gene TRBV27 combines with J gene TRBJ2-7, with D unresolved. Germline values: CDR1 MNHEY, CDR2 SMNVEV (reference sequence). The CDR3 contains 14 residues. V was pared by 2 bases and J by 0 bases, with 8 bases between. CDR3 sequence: CASSLLLGSYEQYF. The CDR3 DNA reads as TGTGCCAGCAGTTTACTCCTCGGCTCCTACGAGCAGTACTTC.

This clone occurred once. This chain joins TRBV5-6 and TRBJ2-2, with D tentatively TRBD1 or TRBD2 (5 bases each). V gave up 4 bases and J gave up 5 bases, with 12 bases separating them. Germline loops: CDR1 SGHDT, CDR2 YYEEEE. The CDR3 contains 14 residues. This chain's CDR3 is CASSLRGETGELFF. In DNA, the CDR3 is TGTGCCAGCAGCCTTAGGGGAGAGACCGGGGAGCTGTTTTTT.

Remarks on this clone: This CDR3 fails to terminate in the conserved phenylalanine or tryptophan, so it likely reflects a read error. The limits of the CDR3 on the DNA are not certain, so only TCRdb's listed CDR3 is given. The CDR3 region is CASSPTLGLAGARN. The chain links TRBV2 to TRBJ2-3; the listed D gene, TRBD2, was not tested against the DNA. Germline CDR1 reads SNHLY; CDR2 reads FYNNEI. The length of the CDR3 is 14 amino acids, counting both ends.

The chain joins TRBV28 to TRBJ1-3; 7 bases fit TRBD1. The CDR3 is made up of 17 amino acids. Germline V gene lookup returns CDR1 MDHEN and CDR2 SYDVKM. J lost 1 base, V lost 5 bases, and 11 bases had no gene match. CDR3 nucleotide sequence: TGTGCCAGCAGTCCCTTGGCAGGGGGTGAGTCTGGAAACACCATATATTTT. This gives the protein CASSPLAGGESGNTIYF. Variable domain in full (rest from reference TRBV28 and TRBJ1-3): DVKVTQSSRYLVKRTGEKVFLECVQDMDHENMFWYRQDPGLGLRLIYFSYDVKMKEKGDIPEGYSVSREKKERFSLILESASTNQTSMYLCASSPLAGGESGNTIYFGEGSWLTVV.

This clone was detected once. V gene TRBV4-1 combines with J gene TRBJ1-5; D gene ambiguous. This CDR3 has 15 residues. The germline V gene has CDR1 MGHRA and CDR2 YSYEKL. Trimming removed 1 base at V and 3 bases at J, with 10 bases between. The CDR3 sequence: CASSQGAGINQPQHF. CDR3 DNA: TGCGCCAGCAGCCAAGGGGCCGGGATCAATCAGCCCCAGCATTTT.